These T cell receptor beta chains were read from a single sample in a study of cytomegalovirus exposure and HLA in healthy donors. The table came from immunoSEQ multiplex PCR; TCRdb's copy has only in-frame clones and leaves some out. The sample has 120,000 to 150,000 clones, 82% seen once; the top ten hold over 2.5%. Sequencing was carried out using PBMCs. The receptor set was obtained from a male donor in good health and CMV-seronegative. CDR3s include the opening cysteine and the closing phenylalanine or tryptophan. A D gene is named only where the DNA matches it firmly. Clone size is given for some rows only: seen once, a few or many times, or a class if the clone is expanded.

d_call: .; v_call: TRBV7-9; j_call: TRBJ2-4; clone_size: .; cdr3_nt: TGTGCCAGCAGCTTTTCGAGGCTACCGGGCATTCAGTACTTC; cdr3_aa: CASSFSRLPGIQYF
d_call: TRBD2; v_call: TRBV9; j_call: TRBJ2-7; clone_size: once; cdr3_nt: TGTGCCAGCAGCGTAGGAATTAGCGGGTACGAGCAGTACTTC; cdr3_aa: CASSVGISGYEQYF
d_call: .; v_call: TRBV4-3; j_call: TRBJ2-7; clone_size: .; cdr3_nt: TGCGCCAGCAGCCAAGAAGCGCTAGCCACCTACGAGCAGTACTTC; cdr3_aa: CASSQEALATYEQYF
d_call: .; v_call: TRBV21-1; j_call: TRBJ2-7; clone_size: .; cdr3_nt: TGTGCCAGCAGCAAGTTAGCGGGAGCGCGGGACGAGCAGTACTTC; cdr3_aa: CASSKLAGARDEQYF
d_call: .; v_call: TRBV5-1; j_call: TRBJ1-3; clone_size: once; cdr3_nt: TGCGCCAGCAGCTTGAACAGAGGAAACACCATATATTTT; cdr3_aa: CASSLNRGNTIYF
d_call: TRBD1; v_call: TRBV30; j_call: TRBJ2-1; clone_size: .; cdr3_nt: TGTGCCTGGCAGGGGGCTTATCTTGGCAATGAGCAGTTCTTC; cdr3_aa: CAWQGAYLGNEQFF
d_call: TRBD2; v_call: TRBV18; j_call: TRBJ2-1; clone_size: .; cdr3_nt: TGTGCCAGCTCACGTCGGGAGGGCGATGAGCAGTTCTTC; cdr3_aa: CASSRREGDEQFF
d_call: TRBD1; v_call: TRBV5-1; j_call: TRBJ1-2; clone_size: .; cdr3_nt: TGCGCCAGCAGCCAAGACCCGGGACAGGGTTACGGCTACACCTTC; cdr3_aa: CASSQDPGQGYGYTF
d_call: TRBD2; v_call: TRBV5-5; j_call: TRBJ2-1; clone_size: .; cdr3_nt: TGTGCCAGCAGCCCGCTAGCGGGAGTGGACAATGAGCAGTTCTTC; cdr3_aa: CASSPLAGVDNEQFF
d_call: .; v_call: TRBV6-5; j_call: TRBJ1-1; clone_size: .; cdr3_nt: TGTGCCAGCTTACAGGGATGGAACACTGAAGCTTTCTTT; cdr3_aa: CASLQGWNTEAFF
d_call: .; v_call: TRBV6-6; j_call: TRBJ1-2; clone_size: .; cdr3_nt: TGTGCCAGCAGTTACGTGAGCGTGGAAGATGGTGGCTACACCTTC; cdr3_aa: CASSYVSVEDGGYTF
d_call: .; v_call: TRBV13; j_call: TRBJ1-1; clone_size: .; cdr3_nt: TGTGCCAGCAGCTTAAGAGGGACTGAAGCTTTCTTT; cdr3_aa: CASSLRGTEAFF
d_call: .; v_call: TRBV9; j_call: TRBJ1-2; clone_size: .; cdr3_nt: TGTGCCAGCACCCGGGGGGGCTATGGCTACACCTTC; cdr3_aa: CASTRGGYGYTF
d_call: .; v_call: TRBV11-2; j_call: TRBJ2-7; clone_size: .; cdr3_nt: TGTGCCAGCAGACCATCGGGTTATACCTACGAGCAGTACTTC; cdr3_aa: CASRPSGYTYEQYF
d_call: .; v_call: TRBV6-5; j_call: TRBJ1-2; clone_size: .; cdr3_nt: TGTGCCAGCCGGATGGGGGCGAGCGGCTACACCTTC; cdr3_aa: CASRMGASGYTF
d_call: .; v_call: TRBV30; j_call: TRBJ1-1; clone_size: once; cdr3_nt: TGTGCCTGGAGAATTATCCAGGGAGCTTTCTTT; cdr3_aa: CAWRIIQGAFF
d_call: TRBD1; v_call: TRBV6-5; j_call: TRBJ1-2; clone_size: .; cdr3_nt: TGTGCCAGCAGTTTGACAGGGGTGGCTGGCTACACCTTC; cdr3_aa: CASSLTGVAGYTF
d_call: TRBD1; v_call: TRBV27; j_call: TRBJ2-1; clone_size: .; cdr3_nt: TGTGCCAGCAGTATCCACAGGGGCCCCCGTGGTGAGCAGTTCTTC; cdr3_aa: CASSIHRGPRGEQFF
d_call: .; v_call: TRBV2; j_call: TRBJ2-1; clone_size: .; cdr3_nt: TGTGCCAGCAGCCCCAGTGGGGGGAGCTCCTACAATGAGCAGTTCTTC; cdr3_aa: CASSPSGGSSYNEQFF
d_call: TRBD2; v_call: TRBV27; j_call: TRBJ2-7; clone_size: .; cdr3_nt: TGTGCCAGCAGTTGGTCGGGAGGGATCTCCTACGAGCAGTACTTC; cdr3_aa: CASSWSGGISYEQYF
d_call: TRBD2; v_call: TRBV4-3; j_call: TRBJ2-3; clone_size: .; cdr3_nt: TGCGCCAGCAGCCAAGAAGGGGCTAGCGGGAGGAAGGCAGATACGCAGTATTTT; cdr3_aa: CASSQEGASGRKADTQYF
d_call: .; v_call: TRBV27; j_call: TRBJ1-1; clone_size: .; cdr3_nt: TGTGCCACCGCTAGGGGGAGCGGAGAAGCTTTCTTT; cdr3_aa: CATARGSGEAFF
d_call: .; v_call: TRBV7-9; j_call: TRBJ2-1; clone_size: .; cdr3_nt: TGTGCCAGCAGTTCCAGACAGTATGAGCAGTTCTTC; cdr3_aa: CASSSRQYEQFF
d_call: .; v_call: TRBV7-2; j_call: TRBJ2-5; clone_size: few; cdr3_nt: TGTGCCAGCAGCTTAGGCGGGCTATTTCAAGAGACCCAGTACTTC; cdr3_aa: CASSLGGLFQETQYF
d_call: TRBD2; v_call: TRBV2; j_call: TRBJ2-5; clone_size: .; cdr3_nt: TGTGCCAGCAGTTTAGCGGGAGGGGGGCAAGAGACCCAGTACTTC; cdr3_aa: CASSLAGGGQETQYF
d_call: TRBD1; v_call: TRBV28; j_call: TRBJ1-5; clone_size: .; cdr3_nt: TGTGCCAGCCTGACCTTCAGGGGGCTAGGACCCAATCAGCCCCAGCATTTT; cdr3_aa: CASLTFRGLGPNQPQHF
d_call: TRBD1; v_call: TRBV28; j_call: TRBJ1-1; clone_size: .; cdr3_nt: TGTGCCAGCAGTTTAAACAGGGGAGTTCCCCCTGAAGCTTTCTTT; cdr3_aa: CASSLNRGVPPEAFF
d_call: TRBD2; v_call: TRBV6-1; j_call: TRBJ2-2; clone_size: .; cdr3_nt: TGTGCCAGCAGTGAACAGAATAGCGGGTGGAACACCGGGGAGCTGTTTTTT; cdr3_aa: CASSEQNSGWNTGELFF
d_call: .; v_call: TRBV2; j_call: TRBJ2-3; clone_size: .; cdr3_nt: TGTGCCAGCAGCGCCCATCTAGCGACAGATACGCAGTATTTT; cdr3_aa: CASSAHLATDTQYF
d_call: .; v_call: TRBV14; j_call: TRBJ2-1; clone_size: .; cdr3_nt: TGTGCCAGCAGCCAAGAAAGTCTTCAGGGTTGGAATGAGCAGTTCTTC; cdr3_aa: CASSQESLQGWNEQFF
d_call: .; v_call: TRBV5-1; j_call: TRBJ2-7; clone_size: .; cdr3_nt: TGCGCCAGCAGCTTGGGCGGTAGCGGAACCTACGAGCAGTACTTC; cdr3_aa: CASSLGGSGTYEQYF
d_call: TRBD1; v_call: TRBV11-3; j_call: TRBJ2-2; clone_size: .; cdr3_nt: TGTGCCAGCAGTTTGGGACAGGGGAGTTGGGAGCTGTTTTTT; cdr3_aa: CASSLGQGSWELFF
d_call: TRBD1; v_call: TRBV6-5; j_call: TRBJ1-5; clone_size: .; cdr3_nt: TGTGCCAGCAGGAAACAGGGGGCCTCCAATCAGCCCCAGCATTTT; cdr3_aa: CASRKQGASNQPQHF
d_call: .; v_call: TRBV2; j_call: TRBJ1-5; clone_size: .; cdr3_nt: TGTGCCAGCAGTGTTCCCCGCCGGGGTGGGGACAATCAGCCCCAGCATTTT; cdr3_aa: CASSVPRRGGDNQPQHF
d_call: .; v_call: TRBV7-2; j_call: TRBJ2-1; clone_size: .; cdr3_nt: TGTGCCACCCGACTTACCGGGTACAATGAGCAGTTCTTC; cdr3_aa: CATRLTGYNEQFF
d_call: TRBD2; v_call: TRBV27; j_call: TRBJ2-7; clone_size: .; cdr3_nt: TGTGCCAGCAGCCCGACGGCCGGGACTAGCAAAGCCTACGAGCAGTACTTC; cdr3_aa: CASSPTAGTSKAYEQYF
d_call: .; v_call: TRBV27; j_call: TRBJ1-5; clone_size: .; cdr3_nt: TGTGCCAGCAGTCCCACAGCAGGGGAGTTGGGCCAGCCCCAGCATTTT; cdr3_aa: CASSPTAGELGQPQHF
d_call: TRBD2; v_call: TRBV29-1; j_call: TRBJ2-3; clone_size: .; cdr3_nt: TGCAGCGTTGGTTCCTCACCAGACTCGGGACTAGGTATCACAGATACGCAGTATTTT; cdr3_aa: CSVGSSPDSGLGITDTQYF
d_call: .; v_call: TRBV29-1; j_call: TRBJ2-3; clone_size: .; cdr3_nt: TGCAGCGTTGAAGCAACAGATACGCAGTATTTT; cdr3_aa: CSVEATDTQYF
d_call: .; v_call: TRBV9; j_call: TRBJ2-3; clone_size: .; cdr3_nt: TGTGCCAGCAGCGTAGGCGGTGTCACAGATACGCAGTATTTT; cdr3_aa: CASSVGGVTDTQYF
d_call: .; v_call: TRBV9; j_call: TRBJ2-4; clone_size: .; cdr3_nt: TGTGCCAGCAGCGTAGCGGGTAGGCAGCTAGCCAAAAACATTCAGTACTTC; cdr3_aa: CASSVAGRQLAKNIQYF
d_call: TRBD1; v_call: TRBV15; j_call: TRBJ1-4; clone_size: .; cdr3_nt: TGTGCCACCGAGACAGGGGAACTCGGTAATGAAAAACTGTTTTTT; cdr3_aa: CATETGELGNEKLFF
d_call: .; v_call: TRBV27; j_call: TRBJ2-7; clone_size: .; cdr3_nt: TGTGCCAGCAGGCAGCAGGGGACATCCCCTTTGGCCGAGCAGTACTTC; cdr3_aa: CASRQQGTSPLAEQYF
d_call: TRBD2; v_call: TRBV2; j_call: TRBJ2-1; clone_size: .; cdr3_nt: TGTGCCAGCAGTGAAGCGCGCGGGAGGGCTCAGAATGAGCAGTTCTTC; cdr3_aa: CASSEARGRAQNEQFF
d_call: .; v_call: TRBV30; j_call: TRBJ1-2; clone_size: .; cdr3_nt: TGTGCCTGGAGTTCGGACTTCCGCTATGGCTACACCTTC; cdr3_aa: CAWSSDFRYGYTF
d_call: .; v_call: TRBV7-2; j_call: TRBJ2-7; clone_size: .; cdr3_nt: TGTGCCAGCAGCTATAACAGCCGCTCCTACGAGCAGTACTTC; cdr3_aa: CASSYNSRSYEQYF
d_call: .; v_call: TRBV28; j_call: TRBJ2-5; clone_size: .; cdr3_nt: TGTGCCAGCAGTTTACCGGGGGAAGAGACCCAGTACTTC; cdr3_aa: CASSLPGEETQYF
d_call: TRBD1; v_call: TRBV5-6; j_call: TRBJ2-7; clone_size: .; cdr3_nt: TGTGCCAGCAGCTACAGGGGATACGAGCAGTACTTC; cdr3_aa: CASSYRGYEQYF
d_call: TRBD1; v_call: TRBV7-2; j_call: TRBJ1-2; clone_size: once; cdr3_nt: TGTGCCAGCAGCCCCCGTGGGACAGCTAACTATGGCTACACCTTC; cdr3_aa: CASSPRGTANYGYTF
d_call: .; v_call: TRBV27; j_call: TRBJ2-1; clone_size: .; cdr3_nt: TGTGCCAGCAGTCGTTCCGATGAGCAGTTCTTC; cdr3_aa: CASSRSDEQFF
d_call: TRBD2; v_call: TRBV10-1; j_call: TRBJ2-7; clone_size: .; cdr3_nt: TGCGCCAGCAGTGACGGACTAGGAGGCGAGCAGTACTTC; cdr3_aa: CASSDGLGGEQYF